This section outlines one T cell receptor (beta chain) sequence together with its context. Its specific antigen is unknown. This may stem from a read error, because a much larger clone lies one nucleotide away. The TCR beta CDR3 regions were amplified from RNA transcripts. The first round of RT-PCR for the TCR CDR3 was performed with the HTBI primer set and the Qiagen OneStep RT-PCR kit. Libraries were constructed in a second round of multiplex PCR, after which size selection and purification were performed. Paired-end sequencing of the libraries was performed with 100 bp reads on an Illumina HiSeq2000. In the authors' own workflow: SOAPnuke was used to process the raw data, throwing out any read that contained adapters or uncalled bases, had a mean Phred below 15, or lacked an exact constant-primer or identifier match. COPE v1.2.5 was used to merge the high-quality paired reads, and each unique nucleotide sequence was defined as a clonotype. Clonotypes were aligned to IMGT TRBV, TRBD and TRBJ reference segments using MiTCR v1.1. The analysis was restricted to V-J combinations with a frequency above 0.0001, which together covered 99.2% of the repertoires. The TCS score was defined as the ratio of F50 (clonal expansion) to E x V (chaos), calculated using BLOSUM62-based TCRdist between CDR3 peptides within each V-J. Welch's t-statistics and random forest reduced 514 V-J features to 10 to 15, which were used in a naive Bayes classifier (R e1071). The public sequencing data were trimmed at Q25 with fastp and processed into clonotypes with MiXCR by TCRdb, which kept only in-frame beta chains. Each record represents a unique CDR3 protein, reported with the most common genes and DNA among its rows. Here the V and J calls rest on TCRdb's processing, not on the authors' analysis. The sample table shows 500,000 to 650,000 distinct CDR3 sequences, and 17% are seen once. The top ten hold about 16% of the sample.

This specimen comes from a study of T cells in Graves' hyperthyroidism and ophthalmopathy (dated by TCRdb to the late 2010s). Study-wide context: Peripheral blood samples were taken at initial diagnosis, before any treatment was given. A discovery cohort of about a hundred patients, approximately 45 with Graves' ophthalmopathy and over 55 with stable Graves' hyperthyroidism, was used to find distinguishing TCR V-J signatures. An independent validation cohort of under 20 hyperthyroidism patients and more than 15 patients who later progressed to ophthalmopathy tested prospective prediction of ophthalmopathy. The approximately 98 discovery patients were randomly divided into training and test sets at a 7:3 ratio. In addition, the study compared T-cell repertoires in thyroid tissue and in blood from several Graves' hyperthyroidism patients. After sampling, hyperthyroidism patients received methimazole starting at 30 mg daily, and ophthalmopathy patients received high-dose intravenous methylprednisolone. The paper describes TCR Vbeta CDR3 sequencing of 140 or so peripheral blood samples, made up of about 40 ophthalmopathy patients, roughly 75 hyperthyroidism patients and roughly 17 progressor patients.

In the ophthalmopathy patients, disease was moderately to severely active, with a Clinical Activity Score of 3 or more, a NOSPECS grade of 4 or more, and a duration of less than 3 months. Patients with uncontrolled infections, other autoimmune diseases, pregnancy or lactation were excluded. Diagnoses were based on clinical symptoms, serum thyroxine and TRAb, thyroid ultrasound and orbital computed tomography. Ficoll-Paque density gradient centrifugation was used to isolate PBMCs from approximately 11 ml of fresh peripheral blood. Total RNA was extracted using Trizol reagent, and RNA quality was assessed on an Agilent 2100 Bioanalyzer. The full study reports these points: Most expanded thyroid clonotypes (frequency above 0.001) were also found in blood, which suggests that blood repertoires may mirror thyroid immune responses. A 13 V-J signature model separated ophthalmopathy from stable hyperthyroidism, with approximately 87% sensitivity and around 84% specificity in cross-validation and 80%/75% in testing. No statistical method was used to fix the sample size in advance, and group allocation was not hidden from the investigators. In validation, the model predicted progression to ophthalmopathy with approximately 71% sensitivity and 72% to 85% specificity, a median of about 6.7 months before onset.

Measured from the cysteine to the phenylalanine, the CDR3 is 11 residues long. The only DNA kept is the CDR3, 33 bases in frame from the first base. CDR1 GTSNPN and CDR2 SVGIG were looked up in the germline V gene (reference sequence). This receptor was obtained from a woman under 30 with Graves' ophthalmopathy. The chain uses TRBV30 and TRBJ2-2; no confident D gene assignment can be made. The sequencing input was blood. The DNA sequence is as follows: TGTCCCTGGAGTGCCCAGGGGGAGCTGTTTTTT. Its translation reads: CPWSAQGELFF.